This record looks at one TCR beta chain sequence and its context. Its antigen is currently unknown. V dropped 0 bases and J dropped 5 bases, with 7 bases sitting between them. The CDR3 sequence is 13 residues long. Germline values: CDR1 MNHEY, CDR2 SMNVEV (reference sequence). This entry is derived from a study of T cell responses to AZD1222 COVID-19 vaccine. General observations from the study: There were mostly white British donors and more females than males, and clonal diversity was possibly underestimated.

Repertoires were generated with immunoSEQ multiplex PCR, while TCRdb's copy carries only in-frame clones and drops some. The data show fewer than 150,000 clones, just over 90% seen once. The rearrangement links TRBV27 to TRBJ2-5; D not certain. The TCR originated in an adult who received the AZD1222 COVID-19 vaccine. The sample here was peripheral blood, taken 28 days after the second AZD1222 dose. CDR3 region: CASSLSGYETQYF. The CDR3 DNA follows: TGTGCCAGCAGTTTATCGGGGTATGAGACCCAGTACTTC.